This is a list of T cell receptor beta chains from one sample in a study of immune evolution from preneoplasia to lung adenocarcinoma. Some clones are missing from TCRdb's copy, which holds only in-frame ones; the method was immunoSEQ multiplex PCR. This sample yields under 45,000 clones, of which over 75% are seen a single time; approximately 4.6% belongs to the top ten. What was sequenced was FFPE invasive lung adenocarcinoma tissue. The receptors were sampled from a person in their sixties or seventies with lung adenocarcinoma. The CDR3 runs from the conserved cysteine through the conserved F or W. The D gene is left open where the match is weak. The listing skips clone size in some rows; elsewhere it reads once, few, many or a size class.

cdr3_nt cdr3_aa clone_size j_call d_call v_call
TGTGCTAGTGGTTTCGGACGTGAGCAGTTCTTC CASGFGREQFF NA TRBJ2-1 NA TRBV12-5
TGTGCCAGCTTGGGAAGACAAGAGACCCAGTACTTC CASLGRQETQYF NA TRBJ2-5 NA TRBV2
TGTGCCAGCTCATCTACATCCGGGACAGGAGGAACTGGAAACACCATATATTTT CASSSTSGTGGTGNTIYF NA TRBJ1-3 TRBD1 TRBV18
TGCGCCAGCAGCCCGGGGCTGAAGGATGAAAAACTGTTTTTT CASSPGLKDEKLFF NA TRBJ1-4 NA TRBV5-1
TGTGCCAGCAGTGACTCTGGAGGGAACACCGGGGAGCTGTTTTTT CASSDSGGNTGELFF NA TRBJ2-2 NA TRBV6-4
TGTGCCAGCTCACCACTAGCGGGGAACAATGAGCAGTTCTTC CASSPLAGNNEQFF few TRBJ2-1 TRBD2 TRBV18
TGTGCCAGCAGCCTCATATACTCCGGGGAGCTGTTTTTT CASSLIYSGELFF NA TRBJ2-2 NA TRBV11-3
TGTGCCAGCGGGGGCAGACTAGCGAACACCGGGGAGCTGTTTTTT CASGGRLANTGELFF NA TRBJ2-2 NA TRBV19
TGTGCCAGCAGTTTATACCGGGACAGGTCGTACGAGCAGTACTTC CASSLYRDRSYEQYF NA TRBJ2-7 TRBD1 TRBV28
TGTGCCAGCAGCTTAGGGGTAGCGGGAGAGGGAGAGACCCAGTACTTC CASSLGVAGEGETQYF few TRBJ2-5 TRBD2 TRBV11-3
TGTGCCAGCAGCCAAGAGTGGCAGGGGGACACTGAAGCTTTCTTT CASSQEWQGDTEAFF NA TRBJ1-1 TRBD1 TRBV4-2
TGTGCCAGCAGTAGGGGACAGTACGAGCAGTACTTC CASSRGQYEQYF NA TRBJ2-7 TRBD1 TRBV6-1
TGTGCTCGGTCGGACAATGAGCAGTTCTTC CARSDNEQFF NA TRBJ2-1 NA TRBV30
TGTGCCAGCAGTGACAGGGCTTCAGCTTTCTTT CASSDRASAFF NA TRBJ1-1 TRBD1 TRBV28
TGTGCCAGCCTCGGGAGTTCTTCCGACCGGGACCGTTTAGATACGCAGTATTTT CASLGSSSDRDRLDTQYF NA TRBJ2-3 NA TRBV28
TGTGCCAGTATTAAACAGGGCATCTCTGGAAACACCATATATTTT CASIKQGISGNTIYF NA TRBJ1-3 NA TRBV19
TGTGCCAGCAGGAGACAGGGACAGGAGCATGGCTACACCTTC CASRRQGQEHGYTF NA TRBJ1-2 TRBD1 TRBV28
TGTGCCAGTAAAGGGCGGGGGTCCTACAATGAGCAGTTCTTC CASKGRGSYNEQFF NA TRBJ2-1 TRBD2 TRBV19